Each of the 8 T cell receptor beta chains below was sequenced from the same sample in a study of blood T cells in healthy people across ages. A second PCR of 7 to 11 cycles used a sample-barcoded 5' primer and a J-beta primer mix. TCRdb recomputed calls from the 5' RACE reads with MiXCR, one row per CDR3 protein. The repertoire holds 980,000 or so distinct CDR3 sequences, roughly 52% seen once, with 13% in the top ten. Material for sequencing was blood. These receptors came from a man aged 30 to 39 in good health.

In its sample, this clonotype was seen a few times. This rearrangement joins TRBV29-1 to TRBJ2-2; no firm D call. V was cut by 2 bases and J by 1 base, with 5 bases left in between. This CDR3 contains 13 residues. Germline-derived CDR1 and CDR2 are SQVTM and ANQGSEA. The CDR3 reads CSVERENTGELFF. The CDR3 DNA follows: TGCAGCGTTGAAAGGGAGAACACCGGGGAGCTGTTTTTT.

This clonotype was detected a few times. The chain recombines TRBV27 with TRBJ1-5; TRBD1 is a possible D gene (5 bases). The germline CDR1 and CDR2 sequences are MNHEY and SMNVEV (reference sequence). The CDR3 runs 15 residues. Trimming left V 0 bases short and J 3 bases short, with 9 bases between. The CDR3 here is CASSLSAGINQPQHF. The CDR3 nucleotides read TGTGCCAGCAGTTTATCCGCAGGGATCAATCAGCCCCAGCATTTT.

Only a few counts were recorded for this clonotype. The chain carries TRBV5-6 and TRBJ1-1; TRBD1 might be the D (6 bases). Trimming cost V 3 bases and J 10 bases, with 13 bases left between them. From germline, CDR1 is SGHDT and CDR2 YYEEEE. The CDR3 runs to 12 residues. CDR3 in DNA: TGTGCCAGCAGCTACACAGGGTTGGGAGCTTTCTTT. Amino acids: CASSYTGLGAFF.

Of note for this clonotype: The junction departs from the called germline gene at one end, perhaps through a read error. The chain links TRBV5-4 to TRBJ1-4, with a weak D call TRBD1 (5 bases). The CDR3 covers 16 residues. Germline V gene data show CDR1 as SGHNT and CDR2 as YYREEE (reference sequence). CDR3 sequence (DNA): TGTGCCGGCAGCGGCCGTGAGACAGCTGTTGATGAAAAACTGTTTTTT. Protein sequence: CAGSGRETAVDEKLFF.

The rearrangement links TRBV4-1 to TRBJ2-7, with 10 bases lining up with TRBD2. The better agreement between TRBJ2-5 and the DNA end casts doubt on the J call. The germline V gene encodes CDR1 MGHRA and CDR2 YSYEKL. The length of the CDR3 is 15 residues. The CDR3 DNA reads TGCGCCAGCAGTAAAACTAGCGGGGACCAAGAGACCCAGTACTTC. This gives the protein CASSKTSGDQETQYF.

This clonotype has at least ten counts. This chain joins TRBV25-1 and TRBJ2-5; D uncertain. This CDR3 has 11 amino acids. Trimming left V 8 bases short and J 0 bases short, with 4 bases between. In germline, CDR1 is MGHDK, CDR2 SYGVNS. The CDR3: CASGYQETQYF. The CDR3 DNA is TGTGCCAGCGGCTACCAAGAGACCCAGTACTTC.

This clonotype was counted at least ten times. This chain uses TRBV20-1 with TRBJ2-6, with a tentative D call TRBD1 (6 bases). Germline assignment: CDR1 DFQATT and CDR2 SNEGSKA (reference sequence). The V end lost 2 bases, the J end lost 4 bases, and 12 bases lay between the germline ends. The CDR3 is 15 residues long. CDR3 protein: CSARPDSLGANVLTF. The DNA for the CDR3 is TGCAGTGCTAGACCGGACAGTTTGGGGGCCAACGTCCTGACTTTC.

Turning to this clonotype: A read error may produce the germline difference seen at one junction end. The chain uses TRBV7-6 and TRBJ2-1; tentatively, D is TRBD1 (5 bases). This CDR3 comprises 13 residues. CDR1 is SGHVS and CDR2 is FNYEAQ in the germline V gene. CDR3 amino acids: CTSSSDTYNEQFF. The CDR3 DNA sequence: TGTACCAGCAGCTCGGACACCTACAATGAGCAGTTCTTC.